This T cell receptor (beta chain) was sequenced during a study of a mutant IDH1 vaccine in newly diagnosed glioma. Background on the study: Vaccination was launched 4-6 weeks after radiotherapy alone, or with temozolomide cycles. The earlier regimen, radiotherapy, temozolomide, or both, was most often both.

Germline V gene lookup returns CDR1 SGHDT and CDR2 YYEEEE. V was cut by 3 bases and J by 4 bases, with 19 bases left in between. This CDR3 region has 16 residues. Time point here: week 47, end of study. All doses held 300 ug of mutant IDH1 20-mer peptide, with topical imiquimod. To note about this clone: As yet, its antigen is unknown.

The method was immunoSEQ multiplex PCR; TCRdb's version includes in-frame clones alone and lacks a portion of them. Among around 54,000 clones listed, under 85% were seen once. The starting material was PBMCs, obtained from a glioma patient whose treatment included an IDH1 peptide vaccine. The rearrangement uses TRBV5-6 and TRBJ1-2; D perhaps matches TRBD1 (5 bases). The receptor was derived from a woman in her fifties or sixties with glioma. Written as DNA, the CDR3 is TGTGCCAGCAGCTCCGCAGGGTTAGATAGCACCTATGGCTACACCTTC. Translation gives CASSSAGLDSTYGYTF.